These T cell receptor beta chains were read from a single sample in a study of blood T cell repertoires in COVID-19. This table comes from immunoSEQ multiplex PCR, and its TCRdb copy is limited to in-frame clones, with some not included. The top ten clones hold approximately 11% of a sample with about 140,000 clones, around 89% of them seen once. Sequenced input: peripheral blood. All receptors come from a woman older than 75 with acute or convalescent COVID-19. Both conserved end residues are part of each CDR3. Fields, in order: V gene, J gene, clone size, D gene, CDR3 protein, CDR3 DNA. A D gene is named only where the DNA matches it firmly. Size values are once, few and many counts, or a class for expanded clones, and some rows have none.

>TRBV15|TRBJ1-4|.|.
CATSRDARSEKLFF
TGTGCCACCAGCAGAGATGCACGGAGTGAAAAACTGTTTTTT
>TRBV14|TRBJ1-6|.|.
CASSQDLAGNSPLHF
TGTGCCAGCAGCCAAGATCTAGCAGGAAATTCACCCCTCCACTTT
>TRBV25-1|TRBJ2-7|.|.
CASSEGPGIYEQYF
TGTGCCAGCAGTGAGGGCCCGGGGATCTACGAGCAGTACTTC
>TRBV12-3/TRBV12-4|TRBJ2-5|.|.
CASSYVRGWTQYF
TGTGCCAGCAGTTATGTCAGGGGTTGGACCCAGTACTTC
>TRBV12-3/TRBV12-4|TRBJ2-1|.|.
CASSFTGYNEQFF
TGTGCCAGCAGTTTTACAGGCTACAATGAGCAGTTCTTC
>TRBV19|TRBJ1-1|.|TRBD1
CASSLGQGYTEAFF
TGTGCCAGTAGCCTGGGACAGGGCTACACTGAAGCTTTCTTT
>TRBV30|TRBJ2-5|.|TRBD1
CAWTQGAGETQYF
TGTGCCTGGACCCAGGGGGCGGGAGAGACCCAGTACTTC
>TRBV6-2/TRBV6-3|TRBJ2-3|.|.
CASSSPREPRDTQYF
TGTGCCAGCAGTTCCCCCAGGGAACCAAGGGATACGCAGTATTTT
>TRBV3-1/TRBV3-2|TRBJ2-1|.|TRBD2
CASSQGGELAGQFF
TGTGCCAGCAGCCAAGGGGGGGAACTAGCGGGGCAGTTCTTC
>TRBV27|TRBJ1-3|.|.
CASKRSSGNTIYF
TGTGCCAGTAAGCGCTCCTCTGGAAACACCATATATTTT
>TRBV4-3|TRBJ1-2|.|.
CASSQEEGGYGYTF
TGCGCCAGCAGCCAAGAGGAGGGCGGCTATGGCTACACCTTC
>TRBV7-2|TRBJ1-5|.|.
CASSLELNQPQHF
TGTGCCAGCAGCTTAGAACTTAATCAGCCCCAGCATTTT
>TRBV5-1|TRBJ2-1|.|TRBD2
CASSLLLAGAMKFF
TGCGCCAGCAGCTTGCTCCTAGCGGGGGCAATGAAGTTCTTC
>TRBV13|TRBJ2-5|.|.
CASSPKLQETQYF
TGTGCCAGCAGCCCAAAACTCCAAGAGACCCAGTACTTC
>TRBV29-1|TRBJ2-3|once|.
CSGREGGTDTQYF
TGCAGCGGGAGGGAGGGGGGCACAGATACGCAGTATTTT
>TRBV3-1/TRBV3-2|TRBJ1-2|.|.
CASSHLTVDYGYTF
TGTGCCAGCAGCCACTTGACAGTGGATTATGGCTACACCTTC
>TRBV3-1/TRBV3-2|TRBJ2-7|.|.
CASSQARSSYEQYF
TGTGCCAGCAGCCAAGCTCGGAGCTCCTACGAGCAGTACTTC
>TRBV12-3/TRBV12-4|TRBJ1-4|once|.
CASSLLHGEKLFF
TGTGCCAGCAGTTTACTGCACGGGGAAAAACTGTTTTTT
>TRBV14|TRBJ1-1|.|.
CASSPARDLNTEAFF
TGTGCCAGCAGCCCCGCCCGCGACTTGAACACTGAAGCTTTCTTT
>TRBV10-2|TRBJ1-2|.|.
CASSEPSREGGYTF
TGCGCCAGCAGTGAGCCCTCTCGAGAGGGTGGCTACACCTTC
>TRBV3-1/TRBV3-2|TRBJ2-2|.|TRBD2
CASSQETGGTGELFF
TGTGCCAGCAGCCAAGAAACGGGGGGGACCGGGGAGCTGTTTTTT
>TRBV5-5|TRBJ1-2|.|TRBD1
CASSPDRNYGYTF
TGTGCCAGCAGCCCGGACAGGAACTATGGCTACACCTTC
>TRBV7-9|TRBJ1-2|.|.
CASSSLTFEGYTF
TGTGCCAGCAGCTCTTTGACATTTGAAGGCTACACCTTC
>TRBV19|TRBJ1-1|.|.
CASSIRGRADTEAFF
TGTGCCAGTAGTATCAGGGGAAGAGCTGACACTGAAGCTTTCTTT
>TRBV14|TRBJ1-1|.|TRBD1
CASRIQTGVGFAFF
TGTGCCAGCAGGATTCAGACAGGGGTGGGGTTCGCTTTCTTT
>TRBV19|TRBJ1-2|.|TRBD1
CASSHKRGQGSVGYTF
TGTGCCAGTAGCCACAAAAGGGGACAGGGGTCCGTAGGCTACACCTTC
>TRBV6-6|TRBJ2-7|.|TRBD1
CASSYKQGDMEYF
TGTGCCAGCAGTTACAAGCAGGGGGACATGGAGTACTTC
>TRBV11-1|TRBJ1-1|few|TRBD1
CASSLDAGTGREAFF
TGTGCCAGCAGCTTAGACGCCGGGACAGGGAGGGAAGCTTTCTTT
>TRBV21-1|TRBJ1-1|.|.
CASSKVPDRNTEAFF
TGTGCCAGCAGCAAAGTTCCGGACAGGAACACTGAAGCTTTCTTT
>TRBV7-9|TRBJ1-2|.|TRBD1
CASSLGDRNYGYTF
TGTGCCAGCAGCTTAGGGGACAGGAACTATGGCTACACCTTC
>TRBV7-2|TRBJ2-3|.|TRBD1
CASQGATGVDTQYF
TGTGCCAGCCAAGGGGCAACAGGGGTAGATACGCAGTATTTT
>TRBV7-9|TRBJ1-1|.|.
CASSLAGSYTEAFF
TGTGCCAGCAGCTTAGCGGGGAGCTACACTGAAGCTTTCTTT
>TRBV19|TRBJ2-7|.|.
CASSTQIQGRGRYEQYF
TGTGCCAGTAGTACCCAAATACAGGGTCGCGGGCGTTACGAGCAGTACTTC
>TRBV2|TRBJ1-1|.|TRBD1
CATAGTGTTEAFF
TGTGCCACAGCAGGGACAGGGACCACTGAAGCTTTCTTT
>TRBV27|TRBJ1-2|.|TRBD1
CASSGGTSPGQIYGYTF
TGTGCCAGCAGCGGAGGAACTTCTCCGGGACAGATCTATGGCTACACCTTC
>TRBV6-1|TRBJ1-2|.|.
CASRRIGRGGYTF
TGTGCCAGCAGGCGAATTGGTCGAGGTGGCTACACCTTC
>TRBV7-2|TRBJ2-5|.|.
CASSLRLVGPAQYF
TGTGCCAGCAGCCTTAGACTAGTGGGTCCGGCCCAGTACTTC
>TRBV6-5|TRBJ2-5|.|TRBD2
CASTWTSGEETQYF
TGTGCCAGCACCTGGACTAGCGGGGAAGAGACCCAGTACTTC
>TRBV27|TRBJ1-5|.|.
CASSLKGQGWSRNQPQHF
TGTGCCAGCAGTCTAAAGGGGCAGGGTTGGTCGCGCAATCAGCCCCAGCATTTT
>TRBV7-2|TRBJ1-1|.|.
CASSLVGGGYTEAFF
TGTGCCAGCAGCTTAGTAGGGGGGGGTTATACTGAAGCTTTCTTT
>TRBV6-5|TRBJ1-2|.|TRBD1
CASSSVDRGYGYTF
TGTGCCAGCAGTTCGGTAGACAGGGGCTATGGCTACACCTTC
>TRBV5-1|TRBJ1-5|.|.
CASRRDASNQPQHF
TGCGCCAGCCGGAGGGATGCTAGCAATCAGCCCCAGCATTTT
>TRBV14|TRBJ1-1|.|TRBD1
CASSRRGRNTEAFF
TGTGCCAGCAGCCGCAGGGGGCGGAACACTGAAGCTTTCTTT
>TRBV6-6|TRBJ1-1|.|.
CASSPHGEVNTEAFF
TGTGCCAGCAGTCCGCACGGGGAGGTGAACACTGAAGCTTTCTTT
>TRBV29-1|TRBJ2-2|.|TRBD1
CSVDRGTGELFF
TGCAGCGTTGACAGGGGGACCGGGGAGCTGTTTTTT
>TRBV7-2|TRBJ2-5|.|TRBD2
CASAGGDRTGGETQYF
TGTGCCAGCGCGGGGGGAGACAGGACTGGGGGAGAGACCCAGTACTTC
>TRBV18|TRBJ1-6|.|.
CASSPVQGRFPLHF
TGTGCCAGCTCACCCGTACAGGGTCGGTTCCCCCTCCACTTT